A selection of T cell receptor beta chains follows, all from one sample in a study of OX40 agonist ivuxolimab in advanced cancers. The assay was immunoSEQ multiplex PCR, and TCRdb's table has in-frame clones only and misses some. The data show tens of thousands of clones, 70% to 90% seen once. The specimen was CD4+ or CD8+ T cells sorted from blood, collected in a trial of the OX40 agonist ivuxolimab. These TCRs come from an adult with an advanced solid tumor such as melanoma, head and neck, liver or kidney cancer. Each CDR3 is given with its conserved first and last residue. Only part of the rows carry a size: once, few, many, or a class if the clone is expanded.

clone size,V gene,J gene,CDR3 protein
NA,TRBV6-1,TRBJ1-4,CASSEYSGQGREKLFF
NA,TRBV7-8,TRBJ1-3,CASSLAQPAGNTIYF
NA,TRBV15,TRBJ2-5,CATSRDQIETQYF
NA,TRBV18,TRBJ2-1,CASLAGQGDEQFF
NA,TRBV6-5,TRBJ1-6,CASSYEPPGYNSPLHF
NA,TRBV5-6,TRBJ2-7,CASSPGTSDYEQYF
NA,TRBV7-3,TRBJ1-4,CASSPGASVEKLFF
NA,TRBV7-2,TRBJ1-2,CASSLRPPGQAYGYTF
NA,TRBV19,TRBJ2-5,CASSIGQGRMETQYF
NA,TRBV18,TRBJ2-7,CASSQSQGAPPYEQYF
NA,TRBV7-9,TRBJ2-7,CASSSRTGPTYEQYF
few,TRBV9,TRBJ2-5,CASSTGSSGGRFQETQYF
NA,TRBV7-3,TRBJ2-2,CASTLTGDTGELFF
NA,TRBV5-1,TRBJ2-6,CASSLAAVGANVLTF
NA,TRBV6-4,TRBJ2-2,CASRHEAGELFF
few,TRBV10-3,TRBJ1-3,CAIGSGALLDTIYF